This TCR beta chain was documented in a study of beta chain features in type 1 diabetes. The wider study: Sorted cell examination encompassed roughly 98,000,000 cells across all samples.

One heparinised draw, averaging around 120 mL, was taken per donor. CD4+ naive, central memory, regulatory and stem cell-like memory subsets were isolated by sorting on CD45RO/CCR7/CD25/CD127/CD95/CD27. This clone was counted between two and nine times. Antigen specificity is unknown. J was trimmed by 4 bases and V by 4 bases; bases with no gene match: 11. From germline, CDR1 is SGHNT and CDR2 YYREEE (reference sequence). The CDR3 runs 16 residues. The isolated RNA, all of it, was reverse transcribed, so expressed TCRB transcripts were what got sequenced. The table came from immunoSEQ multiplex PCR; TCRdb's copy has only in-frame clones and leaves some out. The repertoire includes 250,000 or so clones, roughly 13% of them detected once, and approximately 0.018% sits in the top ten. General study findings and limits: Type 1 diabetes patients had moderately but significantly shorter TCRB CDR3s in all four CD4+ subsets. In these data, an HLA type influence on TCRB rearrangement remained unresolved.

Sequencing used naive CD4+ T cells from blood. This sequence joins TRBV5-4 and TRBJ2-5, with TRBD2 matching over 9 bases. The source of this sequence is a man aged 30-40 years with type 1 diabetes. CDR3 residues: CASSKGTSKTVETQYF. CDR3 DNA sequence: TGTGCCAGCAGCAAAGGGACTAGCAAAACGGTAGAGACCCAGTACTTC.